These T cell receptor beta chains were read from a single sample in a study of blood T cells in healthy people across ages. TCRdb reanalysed the 5' RACE reads using MiXCR and keeps one entry per CDR3 protein. This table holds 660,000 or so distinct CDR3 sequences, roughly three fifths found once. Sequencing was carried out using blood. These receptors were obtained from a man aged 55 to 70 in good health. The CDR3 runs from the conserved cysteine through the conserved F or W. A D gene is named only where the DNA matches it firmly. Not every row has a clone size; where given, it reads once, few, many or a size class.

size: once; V: TRBV5-8; D: .; J: TRBJ1-5; CDR3: CASSLASGSRRNQPQHF; DNA: TGTGCCAGCAGCTTGGCGTCAGGGAGTAGGCGCAATCAGCCCCAGCATTTT
size: .; V: TRBV12-3/TRBV12-4; D: .; J: TRBJ2-2; CDR3: CASGRQTNTGELFF; DNA: TGTGCCAGCGGTAGACAGACGAACACCGGGGAGCTGTTTTTT
size: .; V: TRBV5-1; D: TRBD1; J: TRBJ1-6; CDR3: CASSITRTGSAPLHF; DNA: TGCGCCAGCAGCATTACGCGGACAGGGAGTGCACCCCTCCACTTT
size: few; V: TRBV9; D: TRBD2; J: TRBJ2-5; CDR3: CASRLAGGPETQYF; DNA: TGTGCCAGCAGGCTAGCGGGGGGGCCAGAGACCCAGTACTTC
size: .; V: TRBV20-1; D: .; J: TRBJ2-7; CDR3: CSARDGGKSYEQYF; DNA: TGCAGTGCTAGAGACGGAGGGAAGTCCTACGAGCAGTACTTC
size: few; V: TRBV29-1; D: .; J: TRBJ2-7; CDR3: CSVQRASSYEQYF; DNA: TGCAGCGTTCAACGGGCGAGCTCCTACGAGCAGTACTTC
size: .; V: TRBV20-1; D: .; J: TRBJ2-5; CDR3: CSARAEPGLQETQYF; DNA: TGCAGTGCTAGAGCCGAGCCGGGACTCCAAGAGACCCAGTACTTC
size: .; V: TRBV15; D: .; J: TRBJ2-1; CDR3: CATSRTENEQFF; DNA: TGTGCCACCAGCAGGACTGAGAATGAGCAGTTCTTC
size: many; V: TRBV6-2/TRBV6-3; D: TRBD1; J: TRBJ2-6; CDR3: CASSRTGAGANVLTF; DNA: TGTGCCAGCAGTCGGACAGGGGCTGGGGCCAACGTCCTGACTTTC
size: .; V: TRBV27; D: .; J: TRBJ1-2; CDR3: CASSSGGGALEGYTF; DNA: TGTGCCAGCAGTTCCGGCGGAGGGGCCCTTGAGGGCTACACCTTC
size: many; V: TRBV13; D: TRBD1; J: TRBJ2-7; CDR3: CASSPRDRGSYEQYF; DNA: TGTGCCAGCAGTCCCCGGGACAGGGGTTCCTACGAGCAGTACTTC
size: .; V: TRBV9; D: .; J: TRBJ2-3; CDR3: CASSVSRTDTQYF; DNA: TGTGCCAGCAGCGTAAGCCGGACAGATACGCAGTATTTT
size: .; V: TRBV6-2/TRBV6-3; D: TRBD1; J: TRBJ2-3; CDR3: CASRPDRVLGDTQYF; DNA: TGTGCCAGCAGACCGGACAGGGTCCTAGGAGATACGCAGTATTTT
size: .; V: TRBV7-8; D: TRBD1; J: TRBJ2-5; CDR3: CASSETGTGSQTQYF; DNA: TGTGCCAGCAGCGAAACCGGGACAGGGTCGCAGACCCAGTACTTC
size: .; V: TRBV9; D: .; J: TRBJ2-6; CDR3: CASSVRAAGANVLTF; DNA: TGTGCCAGCAGCGTAAGGGCGGCTGGGGCCAACGTCCTGACTTTC
size: once; V: TRBV29-1; D: TRBD2; J: TRBJ2-5; CDR3: CSVKTSGRETQYF; DNA: TGCAGCGTGAAAACTAGCGGCCGAGAGACCCAGTACTTC
size: .; V: TRBV4-1; D: .; J: TRBJ1-2; CDR3: CASSQGWGPARGYTF; DNA: TGCGCCAGCAGCCAAGGCTGGGGGCCAGCGCGTGGCTACACCTTC
size: few; V: TRBV20-1; D: TRBD2; J: TRBJ2-5; CDR3: CSARDWGLAGQETQYF; DNA: TGCAGTGCTAGAGATTGGGGACTAGCGGGCCAAGAGACCCAGTACTTC
size: few; V: TRBV5-1; D: TRBD1; J: TRBJ2-7; CDR3: CASSSMDRDSSYEQYF; DNA: TGCGCCAGCAGCTCGATGGACAGGGACAGCTCCTACGAGCAGTACTTC
size: few; V: TRBV5-1; D: TRBD1; J: TRBJ1-6; CDR3: CASSSLAGGVSPLHF; DNA: TGCGCCAGCAGCTCCCTAGCAGGGGGCGTTTCACCCCTCCACTTT
size: .; V: TRBV3-1; D: TRBD1; J: TRBJ1-5; CDR3: CASSQSGQDSNQPQHF; DNA: TGTGCCAGCAGCCAATCTGGACAGGACAGCAATCAGCCCCAGCATTTT
size: .; V: TRBV9; D: TRBD1; J: TRBJ2-5; CDR3: CASSGDSTETQYF; DNA: TGTGCCAGCAGCGGGGACAGTACGGAGACCCAGTACTTC
size: .; V: TRBV20-1; D: TRBD1; J: TRBJ2-6; CDR3: CSAHTGGPGANVLTF; DNA: TGCAGTGCTCATACAGGGGGCCCTGGGGCCAACGTCCTGACTTTC
size: .; V: TRBV5-1; D: TRBD1; J: TRBJ2-4; CDR3: CASSPITTRDRGNIQYF; DNA: TGCGCCAGCAGCCCCATCACGACCCGGGACAGGGGGAACATTCAGTACTTC
size: .; V: TRBV4-1; D: .; J: TRBJ2-5; CDR3: CASSRRTGGAEETQYF; DNA: TGCGCCAGCAGCCGTAGGACAGGCGGGGCCGAAGAGACCCAGTACTTC
size: many; V: TRBV15; D: TRBD1; J: TRBJ2-7; CDR3: CATSRGQGAYEQYF; DNA: TGTGCCACCAGCAGGGGACAGGGGGCCTACGAGCAGTACTTC
size: .; V: TRBV9; D: .; J: TRBJ2-4; CDR3: CASSVGAGAGPAKNIQYF; DNA: TGTGCCAGCAGCGTAGGGGCAGGGGCGGGGCCGGCCAAAAACATTCAGTACTTC
size: .; V: TRBV6-5; D: .; J: TRBJ1-6; CDR3: CASSSPGSPLHF; DNA: TGTGCCAGCAGTTCCCCCGGTTCACCCCTCCACTTT
size: .; V: TRBV20-1; D: TRBD2; J: TRBJ2-3; CDR3: CSARAPSGRTDTQYF; DNA: TGCAGTGCTAGGGCGCCTAGCGGTCGCACAGATACGCAGTATTTT
size: .; V: TRBV4-1; D: TRBD2; J: TRBJ2-3; CDR3: CASSLRLAGVAPDTQYF; DNA: TGCGCCAGCAGCCTGCGACTAGCGGGGGTAGCCCCAGATACGCAGTATTTT
size: once; V: TRBV24-1; D: TRBD1; J: TRBJ1-1; CDR3: CATSDDDRGEAFF; DNA: TGTGCCACCAGTGATGATGACAGGGGCGAAGCTTTCTTT
size: .; V: TRBV6-5; D: TRBD1; J: TRBJ1-1; CDR3: CASMTGVNTEAFF; DNA: TGTGCCAGCATGACAGGGGTGAACACTGAAGCTTTCTTT
size: once; V: TRBV28; D: .; J: TRBJ2-7; CDR3: CATHLNNEQYF; DNA: TGTGCCACCCACCTAAACAACGAGCAGTACTTC
size: .; V: TRBV5-1; D: TRBD2; J: TRBJ2-5; CDR3: CASSLSLAGEETQYF; DNA: TGCGCCAGCAGCTTATCACTAGCGGGAGAAGAGACCCAGTACTTC
size: .; V: TRBV15; D: .; J: TRBJ2-5; CDR3: CATSRDRGRQETQYF; DNA: TGTGCCACCAGCAGAGATCGAGGCAGGCAAGAGACCCAGTACTTC
size: few; V: TRBV11-2; D: .; J: TRBJ1-2; CDR3: CASSFPGHGYTF; DNA: TGTGCCAGCAGCTTTCCGGGACATGGCTACACCTTC
size: few; V: TRBV12-3/TRBV12-4; D: .; J: TRBJ2-3; CDR3: CASSQTWDTQYF; DNA: TGTGCCAGCAGTCAGACTTGGGATACGCAGTATTTT
size: .; V: TRBV3-1; D: .; J: TRBJ2-2; CDR3: CASCQAGMGTGELFF; DNA: TGTGCCAGCTGTCAGGCGGGTATGGGCACCGGGGAGCTGTTTTTT
size: .; V: TRBV29-1; D: TRBD1; J: TRBJ1-1; CDR3: CSAAGQVETEAFF; DNA: TGCAGCGCCGCGGGACAGGTAGAGACTGAAGCTTTCTTT
size: .; V: TRBV4-1; D: .; J: TRBJ2-5; CDR3: CASSREYNEQYF; DNA: TGCGCCAGCAGCCGAGAGTACAATGAGCAGTACTTC
size: once; V: TRBV7-9; D: TRBD2; J: TRBJ2-1; CDR3: CASSLARGGRDNEQFF; DNA: TGTGCCAGCAGCTTAGCACGGGGGGGCCGGGACAATGAGCAGTTCTTC
size: once; V: TRBV10-3; D: .; J: TRBJ2-5; CDR3: CAISESGRRGGETQYF; DNA: TGTGCCATCAGTGAGTCGGGGAGGCGCGGAGGGGAGACCCAGTACTTC
size: many; V: TRBV6-6; D: .; J: TRBJ1-2; CDR3: CATYPGGVVNYGYTF; DNA: TGTGCCACCTACCCAGGAGGGGTCGTTAACTATGGCTACACCTTC
size: few; V: TRBV5-1; D: TRBD1; J: TRBJ1-2; CDR3: CASRTGDSDYGYTF; DNA: TGCGCCAGCAGAACAGGGGATTCGGACTATGGCTACACCTTC
size: .; V: TRBV12-3/TRBV12-4; D: TRBD2; J: TRBJ2-1; CDR3: CASSHGGAKNEQFF; DNA: TGTGCCAGCAGTCACGGGGGGGCCAAAAATGAGCAGTTCTTC
size: few; V: TRBV24-1; D: .; J: TRBJ2-1; CDR3: CATSGNRGGSYNEQFF; DNA: TGTGCCACCAGTGGTAACAGGGGGGGGTCCTACAATGAGCAGTTCTTC
size: .; V: TRBV20-1; D: .; J: TRBJ1-1; CDR3: CSAYPSPPEAFF; DNA: TGCAGTGCTTACCCCTCGCCCCCTGAAGCTTTCTTT
size: many; V: TRBV12-3/TRBV12-4; D: TRBD2; J: TRBJ2-7; CDR3: CASSRGLAGVYEQYF; DNA: TGTGCCAGCAGCCGGGGACTAGCGGGGGTCTACGAGCAGTACTTC